These T cell receptor beta chains were read from a single sample in a study of blood T cell repertoires in COVID-19. Some clones are missing from TCRdb's copy, which holds only in-frame ones; the method was immunoSEQ multiplex PCR. This repertoire shows 75,000 to 100,000 clones, approximately 87% found once; its top ten account for around 7.4%. What was sequenced was peripheral blood. The receptors stem from a human donor with acute or convalescent COVID-19. The donor label of this sample is uncertain. Each CDR3 is given with its conserved first and last residue. D genes are given only for firm matches. Where a row states a size, it is once, few, many or the class of an expanded clone; other rows omit it.

clone size: -
D gene: TRBD2
J gene: TRBJ2-7
V gene: TRBV6-5
CDR3 DNA: TGTGCCAGCAGTTACTCCGGGAGGTCCTACGAGCAGTACTTC
CDR3 protein: CASSYSGRSYEQYF

clone size: once
D gene: -
J gene: TRBJ1-1
V gene: TRBV7-8
CDR3 DNA: TGTGCCAGCAGGCAGGGAAGGTTGAGTACTGAAGCTTTCTTT
CDR3 protein: CASRQGRLSTEAFF

clone size: -
D gene: -
J gene: TRBJ1-2
V gene: TRBV19
CDR3 DNA: TGTGCCAGTAGTTTCGCGGGGGACCTAGGAAGGGATGGCTACACCTTC
CDR3 protein: CASSFAGDLGRDGYTF

clone size: -
D gene: TRBD1
J gene: TRBJ1-1
V gene: TRBV29-1
CDR3 DNA: TGCAGCGTTGGACAGGGGGCGAACACTGAAGCTTTCTTT
CDR3 protein: CSVGQGANTEAFF

clone size: once
D gene: TRBD1
J gene: TRBJ1-2
V gene: TRBV9
CDR3 DNA: TGTGCCAGCAGCGTAACTCAGGGGGCGTTTGGCTACACCTTC
CDR3 protein: CASSVTQGAFGYTF

clone size: -
D gene: TRBD1
J gene: TRBJ1-2
V gene: TRBV18
CDR3 DNA: TGTGCCAGCTCACCCGTGGCGGGACAGTCTTATGGCTACACCTTC
CDR3 protein: CASSPVAGQSYGYTF

clone size: -
D gene: TRBD1
J gene: TRBJ1-4
V gene: TRBV3-1/TRBV3-2
CDR3 DNA: TGTGCCAGCAGCCGAAAGGGCCAGGGGGATGAAAAACTGTTTTTT
CDR3 protein: CASSRKGQGDEKLFF

clone size: few
D gene: TRBD1
J gene: TRBJ1-5
V gene: TRBV2
CDR3 DNA: TGTGCCAGCAGACCGAACCGGGACAGCTATCAGCCCCAGCATTTT
CDR3 protein: CASRPNRDSYQPQHF

clone size: -
D gene: -
J gene: TRBJ2-3
V gene: TRBV7-9
CDR3 DNA: TGTGCCAGGGCCGGAGGCCTTAGCACAGATACGCAGTATTTT
CDR3 protein: CARAGGLSTDTQYF

clone size: -
D gene: -
J gene: TRBJ2-7
V gene: TRBV27
CDR3 DNA: TGTGCCAGCAGTGCAGGAGGCCCTTACGAGCAGTACTTC
CDR3 protein: CASSAGGPYEQYF

clone size: -
D gene: TRBD1
J gene: TRBJ2-2
V gene: TRBV6-2/TRBV6-3
CDR3 DNA: TGTGCCAGCAGTCGCGGACAGGGGTATGCCGGGGAGCTGTTTTTT
CDR3 protein: CASSRGQGYAGELFF

clone size: -
D gene: TRBD1
J gene: TRBJ2-1
V gene: TRBV15
CDR3 DNA: TGTGCCACCAGCAGAGATTTACAGGGGGCAGGTGAGCAGTTCTTC
CDR3 protein: CATSRDLQGAGEQFF

clone size: -
D gene: -
J gene: TRBJ1-4
V gene: TRBV9
CDR3 DNA: TGTGCCAGCAGCGTAGAACCGAGGGCCACTAATGAAAAACTGTTTTTT
CDR3 protein: CASSVEPRATNEKLFF

clone size: -
D gene: -
J gene: TRBJ2-7
V gene: TRBV28
CDR3 DNA: TGTGCCAGCAGTCTCCTCTACGAGCAGTACTTC
CDR3 protein: CASSLLYEQYF

clone size: few
D gene: -
J gene: TRBJ2-3
V gene: TRBV5-1
CDR3 DNA: TGCGCCAGCAGCTTGGTCGGGGGTATGACAGATACGCAGTATTTT
CDR3 protein: CASSLVGGMTDTQYF

clone size: -
D gene: TRBD2
J gene: TRBJ2-5
V gene: TRBV5-1
CDR3 DNA: TGCGCCAGCAGCGCCACTAGCGGGGGATCGGGAGAGACCCAGTACTTC
CDR3 protein: CASSATSGGSGETQYF

clone size: -
D gene: TRBD1
J gene: TRBJ1-1
V gene: TRBV7-9
CDR3 DNA: TGTGCCAGCAGCTTAGGTAACAGGGGGATCACTGAAGCTTTCTTT
CDR3 protein: CASSLGNRGITEAFF

clone size: -
D gene: TRBD2
J gene: TRBJ2-2
V gene: TRBV5-4
CDR3 DNA: TGTGCCAGCAGACCCGGGACTAGCGGGGGCACCGGGGAGCTGTTTTTT
CDR3 protein: CASRPGTSGGTGELFF

clone size: -
D gene: TRBD1
J gene: TRBJ1-1
V gene: TRBV6-2/TRBV6-3
CDR3 DNA: TGTGCCAGCAGTTACAGGGGGCGCGTAACTGAAGCTTTCTTT
CDR3 protein: CASSYRGRVTEAFF

clone size: -
D gene: -
J gene: TRBJ1-2
V gene: TRBV2
CDR3 DNA: TGTGCCAGCAGTGCCACTGCTAACTATGGCTACACCTTC
CDR3 protein: CASSATANYGYTF

clone size: -
D gene: -
J gene: TRBJ1-5
V gene: TRBV30
CDR3 DNA: TGTGCCTGGAGGCCTACAGGAAGCAATCAGCCCCAGCATTTT
CDR3 protein: CAWRPTGSNQPQHF

clone size: few
D gene: -
J gene: TRBJ1-3
V gene: TRBV9
CDR3 DNA: TGTGCCAGCAGCATAGAGTCAGGGAGAAACACCATATATTTT
CDR3 protein: CASSIESGRNTIYF

clone size: -
D gene: -
J gene: TRBJ2-1
V gene: TRBV3-1/TRBV3-2
CDR3 DNA: TGTGCCAGCAGCCAAGATCAGGGGAGCTCCTACAATGAGCAGTTCTTC
CDR3 protein: CASSQDQGSSYNEQFF

clone size: -
D gene: -
J gene: TRBJ1-1
V gene: TRBV7-5
CDR3 DNA: TGTGTCAGAAGCTTAGATTGGGACAGGGAGAACACTGAAGCTTTCTTT
CDR3 protein: CVRSLDWDRENTEAFF

clone size: -
D gene: TRBD1
J gene: TRBJ1-1
V gene: TRBV4-3
CDR3 DNA: TGCGCCAGCAGCCAAGATGACAGGGGGCGCACTGAAGCTTTCTTT
CDR3 protein: CASSQDDRGRTEAFF

clone size: -
D gene: TRBD1
J gene: TRBJ2-5
V gene: TRBV5-1
CDR3 DNA: TGCGCCAGCAGCTTGGATGGGACAGGGGGGACAGAGACCCAGTACTTC
CDR3 protein: CASSLDGTGGTETQYF

clone size: -
D gene: -
J gene: TRBJ1-6
V gene: TRBV5-1
CDR3 DNA: TGCGCCAGCAGCAGGGGTGATAATTCACCCCTCCACTTT
CDR3 protein: CASSRGDNSPLHF

clone size: -
D gene: TRBD1
J gene: TRBJ1-5
V gene: TRBV2
CDR3 DNA: TGTGCCAGCGGGTGGGACAGGGGCAATCAGCCCCAGCATTTT
CDR3 protein: CASGWDRGNQPQHF

clone size: -
D gene: TRBD2
J gene: TRBJ2-5
V gene: TRBV5-8
CDR3 DNA: TGTGCCAGCAGCCAACGGACTAGAGAGGAGACCCAGTACTTC
CDR3 protein: CASSQRTREETQYF

clone size: -
D gene: TRBD1
J gene: TRBJ1-2
V gene: TRBV5-1
CDR3 DNA: TGCGCCAGCCGTCAAACAGGGGACCTCTATGGCTACACCTTC
CDR3 protein: CASRQTGDLYGYTF

clone size: few
D gene: TRBD1
J gene: TRBJ1-1
V gene: TRBV9
CDR3 DNA: TGTGCCAGCAGCGTAGACAGGGGTAACACTGAAGCTTTCTTT
CDR3 protein: CASSVDRGNTEAFF

clone size: once
D gene: -
J gene: TRBJ1-4
V gene: TRBV18
CDR3 DNA: TGTGCCAGCTCACCGAGACAGCCCACAACTAATGAAAAACTGTTTTTT
CDR3 protein: CASSPRQPTTNEKLFF

clone size: -
D gene: -
J gene: TRBJ2-6
V gene: TRBV6-5
CDR3 DNA: TGTGCCAGCAGAGTGACAGGGGCCAACGTCCTGACTTTC
CDR3 protein: CASRVTGANVLTF

clone size: -
D gene: TRBD1
J gene: TRBJ1-1
V gene: TRBV2
CDR3 DNA: TGTGCCAGCAGTTGGGACAGGGGAAGCACTGAAGCTTTCTTT
CDR3 protein: CASSWDRGSTEAFF

clone size: -
D gene: -
J gene: TRBJ1-2
V gene: TRBV28
CDR3 DNA: TGTGCCAGCAGTCCAGGACAGATCTGGGGCTACACCTTC
CDR3 protein: CASSPGQIWGYTF

clone size: -
D gene: -
J gene: TRBJ1-1
V gene: TRBV9
CDR3 DNA: TGTGCCAGCAGCGTAGGGGAGGGCATGAACACTGAAGCTTTCTTT
CDR3 protein: CASSVGEGMNTEAFF

clone size: -
D gene: -
J gene: TRBJ2-5
V gene: TRBV10-3
CDR3 DNA: TGTGCCATCAGTGCAGCTACGGAGGAGACCCAGTACTTC
CDR3 protein: CAISAATEETQYF

clone size: once
D gene: TRBD1
J gene: TRBJ1-2
V gene: TRBV28
CDR3 DNA: TGTGCCAGCAGTTTTCTGGCAGGGGGAAACTATGGCTACACCTTC
CDR3 protein: CASSFLAGGNYGYTF

clone size: -
D gene: TRBD1
J gene: TRBJ1-2
V gene: TRBV28
CDR3 DNA: TGTGCCAGCAGTCCCCCCGACAGGGGATGGGATGGCTACACCTTC
CDR3 protein: CASSPPDRGWDGYTF